The 28 T cell receptor beta chains given below trace back to one sample, sequenced in a study of blood T cell repertoires in COVID-19. The protocol was immunoSEQ multiplex PCR, while the TCRdb copy is restricted to in-frame clones and leaves out a portion. The data show around 58,000 clones, 85% to 90% seen once. Sample: PBMCs or T cells enriched from blood (not recorded which). The receptors stem from a woman between 40 and 50 years old who had recovered from COVID-19.

This chain links TRBV5-1 with TRBJ2-7; TRBD2 agrees at 14 bases. The CDR3 sequence is 20 residues long. From germline, CDR1 is SGHRS and CDR2 YFSETQ. V dropped 3 bases and J dropped 2; count of bases not matched to a gene: 16. The CDR3: CASSSPGLAGGPGTPYEQYF. CDR3 DNA: TGCGCCAGCAGCTCCCCTGGACTAGCGGGGGGCCCAGGCACACCCTACGAGCAGTACTTC.

As DNA, the CDR3 is TGTGCCAGTAGCCGGGGTATAGCTCTGTCTGATACGCAGTATTTT. Its translation: CASSRGIALSDTQYF. V gene TRBV19 combines with J gene TRBJ2-3; a weak D match, TRBD2 (5 bases). Germline CDR1 is LNHDA and CDR2 is SQIVND (reference sequence). The V end was cut by 6 bases, the J end by 6 bases, with 19 bases between. This CDR3 region has 15 residues.

The J gene is TRBJ1-1, the V gene TRBV10-1; 8 bases fit TRBD1. V trimming: 9 bases; J trimming: 0 bases; junction bases outside the gene matches: 3. This CDR3 contains 13 residues. The germline V gene encodes CDR1 WNHNN and CDR2 SYGVQD (reference sequence). CDR3 in DNA: TGCGCCAGGGGACAGGCCATGAACACTGAAGCTTTCTTT. Translating gives CARGQAMNTEAFF.

The chain recombines TRBV19 with TRBJ1-6; D might be TRBD1 (6 bases). Trimming removed 4 bases at V and 7 bases at J, with 20 bases between. Germline V gene sequence: CDR1 LNHDA, CDR2 SQIVND (reference sequence). The CDR3 length is 17 residues. The CDR3 is CASSTSGAVMRNSPLHF. The CDR3 DNA reads TGTGCCAGTAGTACCTCAGGGGCCGTGATGAGGAATTCACCCCTCCACTTT. Full variable domain (outside the CDR3, taken from reference TRBV19 and TRBJ1-6): DGGITQSPKYLFRKEGQNVTLSCEQNLNHDAMYWYRQDPGQGLRLIYYSQIVNDFQKGDIAEGYSVSREKKESFPLTVTSAQKNPTAFYLCASSTSGAVMRNSPLHFGNGTRLTVT.

This rearrangement joins TRBV9 to TRBJ2-3; 8 positions match TRBD2. From germline, CDR1 is SGDLS and CDR2 YYNGEE. Trimming removed 3 bases from V and 1 base from J; junction bases left unmatched: 4. The CDR3 covers 15 residues. CDR3 region: CASSGSGVGTDTQYF. Written as DNA, the CDR3 is TGTGCCAGCAGCGGTAGCGGGGTGGGCACAGATACGCAGTATTTT.

The V gene is TRBV10-2, the J gene TRBJ2-2; TRBD2 matches at 8 bases. V dropped 8 bases and J dropped 7; count of bases not matched to a gene: 12. The CDR3 runs to 15 residues. Germline lookup yields CDR1 WSHSY and CDR2 SAAADI. CDR3 amino acids: CASESRGGLGGELFF. CDR3 nucleotide sequence: TGCGCCAGCGAATCGCGCGGGGGGTTAGGCGGGGAGCTGTTTTTT.

This rearrangement joins TRBV13 to TRBJ1-4, with 8 bases aligning to TRBD1. Germline CDR1 and CDR2: PRHDT and FYEKMQ (reference sequence). V gave up 4 bases and J gave up 7 bases; unmatched junction bases: 5. This CDR3 is built from 14 residues. The CDR3 bases are TGTGCCAGCAGCTCTCTCAGGGGGCGTGAAAAACTGTTTTTT. Translated, it gives CASSSLRGREKLFF. The variable domain in full, completed from reference TRBV13 and TRBJ1-4, reads AAGVIQSPRHLIKEKRETATLKCYPIPRHDTVYWYQQGPGQDPQFLISFYEKMQSDKGSIPDRFSAQQFSDYHSELNMSSLELGDSALYFCASSSLRGREKLFFGSGTQLSVL.

The chain has TRBV12-3 or TRBV12-4 and TRBJ1-2; D not certain. Trimming took off 5 bases at V and 7 bases at J, with 8 bases between the two ends. The CDR3 covers 11 residues. CDR3 protein: CASSLSGGYTF. The CDR3, as DNA: TGTGCCAGCAGTCTCTCGGGTGGCTACACCTTC.

The chain employs TRBV5-1 and TRBJ2-3; possible D gene TRBD1, 5 bases. Germline CDR1 and CDR2: SGHRS and YFSETQ. This CDR3 comprises 15 residues. V dropped 0 bases and J dropped 3 bases, with 11 bases sitting between them. The CDR3 loop is CASSLVRVGTDTQYF. DNA of the CDR3: TGCGCCAGCAGCTTGGTCAGGGTGGGTACAGATACGCAGTATTTT.

The chain carries TRBV5-1 and TRBJ1-1; no definite D call. The CDR3 has 14 residues. Deletions cut 0 bases from V and 1 base from J, with 7 bases between. CDR1 and CDR2 (germline): SGHRS, YFSETQ. The CDR3 nucleotides read TGCGCCAGCAGCTTGGTAGCGCAGAACACTGAAGCTTTCTTT. Protein: CASSLVAQNTEAFF.

This chain joins TRBV11-2 and TRBJ1-4; D perhaps matches TRBD1 (6 bases). The length of the CDR3 is 16 residues. Germline CDR1 SGHAT, CDR2 FQNNGV. The ends were cut back, 3 bases at V and 0 bases at J, with 11 bases in the middle. The CDR3 spells CASSFTAGATNEKLFF. The DNA for the CDR3 is TGTGCCAGCAGCTTTACCGCAGGGGCAACTAATGAAAAACTGTTTTTT.

V gene TRBV12-3 or TRBV12-4 combines with J gene TRBJ2-7, with D uncertain. Trimming removed 3 bases at V and 2 bases at J, with 8 bases between. The CDR3 extends over 13 amino acids. The CDR3 loop is CASSFSLTYEQYF. In DNA, the CDR3 is TGTGCCAGCAGTTTTAGCTTAACCTACGAGCAGTACTTC.

The genes are TRBV7-8 and TRBJ1-4; TRBD1 might be the D (5 bases). In germline, CDR1 is SGHVS, CDR2 FQNEAQ. The CDR3 covers 17 residues. Trimming took 5 bases from V and 8 from J, leaving 24 bases between them. The DNA of the CDR3 is TGTGCCAGCAGCCCACCCCCGGTGGGAGGGGAAGGCGAAAAACTGTTTTTT. Translating gives CASSPPPVGGEGEKLFF. The variable domain in full, with the rest retrieved from reference TRBV7-8 and TRBJ1-4, is GAGVSQSPRYKVAKRGQDVALRCDPISGHVSLFWYQQALGQGPEFLTYFQNEAQLDKSGLPSDRFFAERPEGSVSTLKIQRTQQEDSAVYLCASSPPPVGGEGEKLFFGSGTQLSVL.

The CDR3 nucleotides are TGTGCCAGCAGCTCCCCTACTAGCGGGGGAATGAATGAGCAGTTCTTC. Translated, it gives CASSSPTSGGMNEQFF. The rearrangement joins TRBV7-2 to TRBJ2-1, with 11 bases lining up with TRBD2. The J segment lost 7 bases and the V segment lost 4 bases, leaving 9 bases of the junction unmatched. The CDR3 runs to 16 residues. Germline V gives CDR1 SGHTA, CDR2 FQGNSA. The variable domain in full, completed from reference TRBV7-2 and TRBJ2-1, reads GAGVSQSPSNKVTEKGKDVELRCDPISGHTALYWYRQSLGQGLEFLIYFQGNSAPDKSGLPSDRFSAERTGGSVSTLTIQRTQQEDSAVYLCASSSPTSGGMNEQFFGPGTRLTVL.

The chain links TRBV24-1 to TRBJ1-2; D unclear. This CDR3 contains 17 residues. The germline gives CDR1 KGHDR, CDR2 SFDVKD. V lost 2 bases, J lost 5 bases, and 20 bases lay in between. Here the CDR3 DNA reads TGTGCCACCAGTGATTCCGACTTGTACCGCCTCTTTTATGGCTACACCTTC. It yields the protein CATSDSDLYRLFYGYTF.

This clone has just one count. The chain recombines TRBV29-1 with TRBJ2-2; perhaps TRBD2 as D (6 bases). The germline V gene encodes CDR1 SQVTM and CDR2 ANQGSEA. This CDR3 comprises 11 residues. Between the trimmed V and J ends, which lost 7 bases and 7 bases, there was a span of 10 bases. The DNA for the CDR3 is TGCAGCGCTGGGGGAGGCGGGGAGCTGTTTTTT. The encoded protein is CSAGGGGELFF.

The chain employs TRBV15 and TRBJ1-1; D call uncertain. Trimming left V 0 bases short and J 1 base short, with 12 bases between. The CDR3 extends over 16 amino acids. The V gene's germline CDR1 is LNHNV and CDR2 YYDKDF (reference sequence). Here the CDR3 reads CATSRDRSRGNTEAFF. The CDR3 region has the DNA TGTGCCACCAGCAGAGATCGGTCTAGAGGGAACACTGAAGCTTTCTTT. The variable domain in full, with the rest retrieved from reference TRBV15 and TRBJ1-1, is DAMVIQNPRYQVTQFGKPVTLSCSQTLNHNVMYWYQQKSSQAPKLLFHYYDKDFNNEADTPDNFQSRRPNTSFCFLDIRSPGLGDTAMYLCATSRDRSRGNTEAFFGQGTRLTVV.

The V and J genes are TRBV19 and TRBJ1-6, with a weak D call TRBD1 (6 bases). Germline V gives CDR1 LNHDA, CDR2 SQIVND (reference sequence). Deletions cut 3 bases from V and 7 bases from J, with 16 bases between. This CDR3 has 16 residues. CDR3 DNA: TGTGCCAGTAGTATTGGGAGACAGGCCCTAAATTCACCCCTCCACTTT. Amino acids: CASSIGRQALNSPLHF.

V usage is TRBV4-1 and J usage is TRBJ2-7; 8 bases are a match to TRBD2. Losses at the gene ends were 1 base for V and 3 bases for J; bases not matched to a gene: 8. This CDR3 region has 16 residues. CDR1 and CDR2 from the germline V gene are MGHRA and YSYEKL. The CDR3 nucleotides read TGCGCCAGCAGCCAAGCTTCCGGGGGGGGACTCTACGAGCAGTACTTC. This sequence encodes CASSQASGGGLYEQYF.

The gene calls are TRBV29-1 and TRBJ2-7, with D possibly being TRBD2 (6 bases). Germline V gene data show CDR1 as SQVTM and CDR2 as ANQGSEA. The CDR3 contains 16 residues. V lost 1 base, J lost 1 base, and 17 bases lay in between. This chain's CDR3 is CSVEGVSSGPSYEQYF. CDR3 bases: TGCAGCGTTGAAGGGGTTAGTAGCGGACCTTCCTACGAGCAGTACTTC.

The chain combines TRBV5-3 with TRBJ1-2; 7 bases are shared with TRBD1. TRBV5-3 counts as an open reading frame of uncertain function. CDR3 length equals 16 residues. V lost 1 base, J lost 1 base, and 7 bases stayed unmatched. For the CDR3, the DNA is TGTGCCAGAAGCTTGCCTGGGACAGACTATAACTATGGCTACACCTTC. Protein product: CARSLPGTDYNYGYTF.

The chain uses TRBV10-1 and TRBJ2-5; 8 nucleotides align to TRBD1. CDR1 is WNHNN, CDR2 SYGVQD, per germline (reference sequence). Trimming at V came to 8 bases and at J to 3 bases, leaving 8 bases not matched to a gene. The CDR3 is 14 residues long. The CDR3 region is CASSSGGSKETQYF. CDR3 sequence (DNA): TGCGCCAGCTCTTCAGGGGGCTCCAAAGAGACCCAGTACTTC.

The rearrangement joins TRBV2 to TRBJ2-1; possibly TRBD2 for D (7 bases). The germline V gene encodes CDR1 SNHLY and CDR2 FYNNEI. The germline V and J ends were trimmed by 5 bases and 15 bases, with 14 bases remaining between them. The CDR3 consists of 11 residues. CDR3 DNA sequence: TGTGCCAGCAGTAATAGGGGGGGGCGGTTCTTC. Its translation: CASSNRGGRFF.

This chain uses TRBV5-1 with TRBJ1-1, with TRBD1 matching over 7 bases. J lost 2 bases, V lost 0 bases, and 4 bases had no gene match. Germline values: CDR1 SGHRS, CDR2 YFSETQ. The CDR3 is 15 residues long. The CDR3 coding sequence is TGCGCCAGCAGCTTGGTCGCAGGGGGTAACACTGAAGCTTTCTTT. Amino acid sequence: CASSLVAGGNTEAFF. Full variable domain (outside the CDR3, taken from reference TRBV5-1 and TRBJ1-1): KAGVTQTPRYLIKTRGQQVTLSCSPISGHRSVSWYQQTPGQGLQFLFEYFSETQRNKGNFPGRFSGRQFSNSRSEMNVSTLELGDSALYLCASSLVAGGNTEAFFGQGTRLTVV.

The V and J genes are TRBV2 and TRBJ2-7; 8 bases match TRBD2. This CDR3 has 15 residues. Germline values: CDR1 SNHLY, CDR2 FYNNEI. J gave up 3 bases and V 7 bases, and 11 bases lay outside the gene matches. DNA of the CDR3: TGTGCCAGCAAAATCGACGGGGGGGCTTTCTACGAGCAGTACTTC. It yields the protein CASKIDGGAFYEQYF.

The rearrangement uses TRBV11-3 and TRBJ2-1, with D perhaps matching TRBD1 (6 bases). Trimming left V 3 bases short and J 7 bases short, with 19 bases between. Germline CDR1 and CDR2: SGHNT and YENEEA. The CDR3 has 16 residues. For the CDR3, the DNA is TGTGCCAGCAGCTTCCCCTCGGGACAAACCAGGAATGAGCAGTTCTTC. It specifies CASSFPSGQTRNEQFF.

This clone has just one count. The rearrangement uses TRBV7-2 and TRBJ1-3; 7 nucleotides line up with TRBD1. Losses at the gene ends were 5 bases for V and 2 bases for J; bases not matched to a gene: 9. The CDR3 length is 16 residues. The germline gives CDR1 SGHTA, CDR2 FQGNSA. The CDR3 DNA sequence: TGTGCCAGCAGCACACGACAGGGAAGTACTGGAAACACCATATATTTT. Amino acid sequence: CASSTRQGSTGNTIYF.

The rearrangement uses TRBV27 and TRBJ2-7; 8 positions agree with TRBD1. CDR1 and CDR2 (germline): MNHEY, SMNVEV (reference sequence). CDR3 length: 15 amino acids. Unmatched junction bases numbered 12, after V lost 7 bases and J lost 4 bases. As DNA, the CDR3 is TGTGCCAGCAACTCACCCGGGACAGGAAGATACGAGCAGTACTTC. Its protein product is CASNSPGTGRYEQYF.